The 9 T cell receptor beta chains below come from one sample, sequenced in a study of early T cells in non-severe SARS-CoV-2 infection. TCRdb passed the 5' RACE reads through MiXCR, listing each CDR3 protein once. This table has under 50,000 distinct CDR3 sequences, 20% to 25% appearing once. Specimen: whole blood, collected at baseline. Receptors were obtained from an adult who was a healthcare worker with PCR-confirmed SARS-CoV-2 infection or an uninfected control (not recorded which).

This clonotype was seen at least ten times. The chain has TRBV20-1 and TRBJ2-5; 8 nucleotides match TRBD2. With 5 bases clipped from V and 0 bases from J, the junction kept 14 bases outside the gene matches. The CDR3 loop spans 17 amino acids. The V gene's germline CDR1 is DFQATT and CDR2 SNEGSKA (reference sequence). The CDR3 loop reads CSAHWTSLAPYQETQYF. CDR3 nucleotides: TGCAGTGCTCATTGGACTAGCCTCGCCCCGTACCAAGAGACCCAGTACTTC.

This clonotype has a handful of counts. CDR3 DNA sequence: TGCAGTGCGAGACAGGGGGGAATGAGCAATCAGCCCCAGCATTTT. Its protein product is CSARQGGMSNQPQHF. The rearrangement links TRBV20-1 to TRBJ1-5, with TRBD1 matching 9 bases. The CDR3 has 15 amino acids. The trim removed 6 bases at V and 1 base at J, leaving 7 bases unmatched. Germline CDR1 is DFQATT and CDR2 is SNEGSKA (reference sequence).

V and J are TRBV6-1 and TRBJ1-1; a possible D gene is TRBD1 (6 bases). The germline V gene has CDR1 MNHNS and CDR2 SASEGT. Trimming took off 2 bases at V and 6 bases at J, with 10 bases between the two ends. This CDR3 is 13 amino acids long. CDR3 DNA: TGTGCCAGCAGTGAACGGGGGCCCGCTGAAGCTTTCTTT. As protein: CASSERGPAEAFF.

Only a few counts were recorded for this clonotype. The chain carries TRBV6-6 and TRBJ2-2; the match to TRBD1 covers 12 bases. Unmatched junction bases numbered 3, after V lost 6 bases and J lost 4 bases. This CDR3 has 15 residues. Germline V gene sequence: CDR1 MNHNY, CDR2 SVGAGI (reference sequence). CDR3 in DNA: TGTGCCAGCAGGGGACAGGGGGCTGGCACCGGGGAGCTGTTTTTT. It translates to CASRGQGAGTGELFF.

The chain couples TRBV19 to TRBJ1-2, with a possible D match to TRBD1 (6 bases). Germline CDR1 LNHDA, CDR2 SQIVND (reference sequence). CDR3 length equals 11 residues. The CDR3 here is CAGGTPDGYTF. CDR3 sequence (DNA): TGTGCTGGGGGGACACCCGATGGCTACACCTTC.

The chain is built from TRBV19 and TRBJ2-5; unclear D gene. The V end was cut by 7 bases, the J end by 3 bases, with 15 bases between. This CDR3 has 14 amino acids. CDR1 is LNHDA, CDR2 SQIVND, per germline (reference sequence). The CDR3 DNA reads as TGTGCCAGTACCGCTCACGGAGCGAAAGAGACCCAGTACTTC. Protein product: CASTAHGAKETQYF.

This clonotype has only a few counts. The rearrangement joins TRBV4-3 to TRBJ1-6; TRBD1 is a possible D gene (6 bases). Germline V CDR1 and CDR2: LGHNA, YSLEER. V lost 1 base, J lost 14 bases, and 15 bases lay in between. The CDR3 spans 14 residues. CDR3 region: CASSQGRQASTLHF. DNA for the CDR3: TGCGCCAGCAGCCAAGGGCGACAGGCCTCAACCCTCCACTTT.

This clonotype was seen at least ten times. This chain links TRBV6-1 with TRBJ2-1; D could derive from TRBD1 or TRBD2 (6 bases each). CDR1 is MNHNS, CDR2 SASEGT, per germline. This CDR3 has 17 residues. V shed 0 bases and J shed 4 bases, with 16 bases lying between them. The DNA of the CDR3 is TGTGCCAGCAGTGAAGCTATGAGTGGAGGGGGGTACAATGAGCAGTTCTTC. Translated, it gives CASSEAMSGGGYNEQFF.

The sample holds a few counts of this clonotype. The chain combines TRBV21-1 with TRBJ2-2; the table's D call TRBD2 went unverified against the DNA. TRBV21-1 is annotated as a pseudogene. This CDR3 is 16 amino acids long. The CDR3 protein is CASISPGVVRTGELFF. The CDR3 DNA follows: TGTGCCAGCATTAGCCCCGGGGTCGTGCGGACCGGGGAGCTGTTTTTT.